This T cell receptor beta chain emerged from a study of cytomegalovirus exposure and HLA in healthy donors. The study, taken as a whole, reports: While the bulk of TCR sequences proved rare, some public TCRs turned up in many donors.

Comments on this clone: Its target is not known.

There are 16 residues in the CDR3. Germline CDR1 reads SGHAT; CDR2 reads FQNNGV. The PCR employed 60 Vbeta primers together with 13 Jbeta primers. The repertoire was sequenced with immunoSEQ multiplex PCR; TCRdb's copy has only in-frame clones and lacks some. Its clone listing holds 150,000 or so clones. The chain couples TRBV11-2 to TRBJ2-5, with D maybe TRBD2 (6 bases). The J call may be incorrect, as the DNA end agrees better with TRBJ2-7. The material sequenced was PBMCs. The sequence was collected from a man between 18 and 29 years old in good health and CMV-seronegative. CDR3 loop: CASSSHTRDSAYEQYF. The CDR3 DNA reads TGTGCCAGCAGCTCCCACACCCGGGACTCCGCCTACGAGCAGTACTTC.